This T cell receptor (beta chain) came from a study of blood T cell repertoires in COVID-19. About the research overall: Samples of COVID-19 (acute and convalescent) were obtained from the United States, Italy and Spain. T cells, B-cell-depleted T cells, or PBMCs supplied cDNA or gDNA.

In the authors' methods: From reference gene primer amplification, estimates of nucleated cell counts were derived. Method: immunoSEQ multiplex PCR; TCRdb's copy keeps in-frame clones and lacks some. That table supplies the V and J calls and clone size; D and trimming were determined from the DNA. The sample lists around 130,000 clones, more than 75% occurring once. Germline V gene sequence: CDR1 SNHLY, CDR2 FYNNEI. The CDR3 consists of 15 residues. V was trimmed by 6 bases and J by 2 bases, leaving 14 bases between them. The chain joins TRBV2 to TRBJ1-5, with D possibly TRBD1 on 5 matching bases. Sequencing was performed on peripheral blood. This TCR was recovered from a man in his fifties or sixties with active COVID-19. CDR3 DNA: TGTGCCAGCAGGGCTACAGGATTGGGCAATCAGCCCCAGCATTTT. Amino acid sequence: CASRATGLGNQPQHF.